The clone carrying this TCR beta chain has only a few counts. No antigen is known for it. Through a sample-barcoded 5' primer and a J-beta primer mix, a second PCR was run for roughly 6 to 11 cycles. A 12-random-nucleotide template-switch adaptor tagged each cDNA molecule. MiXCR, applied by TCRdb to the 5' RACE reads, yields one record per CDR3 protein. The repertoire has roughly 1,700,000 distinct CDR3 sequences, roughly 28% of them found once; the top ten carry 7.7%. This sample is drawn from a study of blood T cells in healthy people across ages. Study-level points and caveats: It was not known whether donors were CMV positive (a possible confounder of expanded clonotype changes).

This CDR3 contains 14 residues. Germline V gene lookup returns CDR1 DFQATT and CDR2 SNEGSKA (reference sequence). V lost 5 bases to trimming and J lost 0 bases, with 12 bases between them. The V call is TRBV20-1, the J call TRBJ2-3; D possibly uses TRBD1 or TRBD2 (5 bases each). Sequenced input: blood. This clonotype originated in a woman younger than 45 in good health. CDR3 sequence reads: CSAWDPSSTDTQYF. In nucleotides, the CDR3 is TGCAGTGCTTGGGACCCCTCTAGCACAGATACGCAGTATTTT.